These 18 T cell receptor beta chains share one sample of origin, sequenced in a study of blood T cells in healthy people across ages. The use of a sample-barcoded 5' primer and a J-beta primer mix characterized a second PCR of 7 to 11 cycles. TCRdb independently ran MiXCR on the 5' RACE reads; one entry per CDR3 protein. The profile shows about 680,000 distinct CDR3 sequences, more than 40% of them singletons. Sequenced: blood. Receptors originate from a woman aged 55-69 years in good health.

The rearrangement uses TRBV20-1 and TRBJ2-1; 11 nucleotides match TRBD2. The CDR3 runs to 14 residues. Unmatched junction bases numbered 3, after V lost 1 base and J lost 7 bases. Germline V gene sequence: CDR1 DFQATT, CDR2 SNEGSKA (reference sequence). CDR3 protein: CSARVAGGSNEQFF. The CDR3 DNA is TGCAGTGCTAGAGTAGCGGGAGGGTCTAATGAGCAGTTCTTC.

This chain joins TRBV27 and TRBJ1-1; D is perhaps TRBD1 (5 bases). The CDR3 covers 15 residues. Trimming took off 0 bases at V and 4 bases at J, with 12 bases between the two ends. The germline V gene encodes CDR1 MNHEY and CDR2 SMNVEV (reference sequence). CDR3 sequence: CASSLSNYGGTEAFF. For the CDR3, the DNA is TGTGCCAGCAGTTTATCGAACTATGGGGGCACTGAAGCTTTCTTT.

CDR3 in DNA: TGTGCCAGCAGCTTCGGACAGGGAGTGAGGGGCTACACCTTC. Protein: CASSFGQGVRGYTF. This chain connects TRBV11-2 to TRBJ1-2, with 8 bases fitting TRBD1. Germline CDR1 is SGHAT and CDR2 is FQNNGV. This CDR3 region has 14 residues. The V gene end was trimmed by 3 bases and the J gene end by 8 bases; junction bases not matched to a gene: 8. The whole variable domain, remainder taken from reference TRBV11-2 and TRBJ1-2, is EAGVAQSPRYKIIEKRQSVAFWCNPISGHATLYWYQQILGQGPKLLIQFQNNGVVDDSQLPKDRFSAERLKGVDSTLKIQPAKLEDSAVYLCASSFGQGVRGYTFGSGTRLTVV.

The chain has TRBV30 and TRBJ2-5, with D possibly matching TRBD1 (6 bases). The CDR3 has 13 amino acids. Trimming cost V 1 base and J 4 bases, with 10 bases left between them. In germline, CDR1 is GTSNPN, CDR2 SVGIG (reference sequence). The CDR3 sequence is CAWSGGPRETQYF. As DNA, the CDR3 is TGTGCCTGGAGTGGGGGGCCGAGAGAGACCCAGTACTTC.

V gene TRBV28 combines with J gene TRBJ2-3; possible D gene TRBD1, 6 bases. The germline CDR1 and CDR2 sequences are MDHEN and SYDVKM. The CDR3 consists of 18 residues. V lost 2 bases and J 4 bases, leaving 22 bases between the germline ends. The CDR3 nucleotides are TGTGCCAGCAGTTTACCTCTTCGGGCTACCAGGGGCCCAGATACGCAGTATTTT. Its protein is CASSLPLRATRGPDTQYF. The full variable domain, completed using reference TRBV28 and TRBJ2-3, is DVKVTQSSRYLVKRTGEKVFLECVQDMDHENMFWYRQDPGLGLRLIYFSYDVKMKEKGDIPEGYSVSREKKERFSLILESASTNQTSMYLCASSLPLRATRGPDTQYFGPGTRLTVL.

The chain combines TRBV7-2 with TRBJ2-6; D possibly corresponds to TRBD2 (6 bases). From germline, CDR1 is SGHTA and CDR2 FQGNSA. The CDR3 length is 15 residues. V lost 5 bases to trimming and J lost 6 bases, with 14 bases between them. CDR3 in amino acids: CASSETPSEANVLTF. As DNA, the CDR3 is TGTGCCAGCAGCGAGACACCTAGCGAGGCCAACGTCCTGACTTTC.

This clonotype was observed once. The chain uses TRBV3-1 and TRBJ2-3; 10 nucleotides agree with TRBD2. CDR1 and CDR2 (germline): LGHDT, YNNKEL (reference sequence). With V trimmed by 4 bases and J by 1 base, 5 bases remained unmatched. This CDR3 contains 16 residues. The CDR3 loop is CASSRSGRAGTDTQYF. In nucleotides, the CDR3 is TGTGCCAGCAGCCGAAGCGGGAGGGCTGGCACAGATACGCAGTATTTT.

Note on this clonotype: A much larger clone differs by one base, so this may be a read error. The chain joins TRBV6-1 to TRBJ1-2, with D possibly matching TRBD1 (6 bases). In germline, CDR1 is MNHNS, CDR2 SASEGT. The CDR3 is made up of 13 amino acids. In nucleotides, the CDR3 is TGTGCCAGAAGTGAAAGGACAGTCTATGGCTACACCTTC. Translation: CARSERTVYGYTF.

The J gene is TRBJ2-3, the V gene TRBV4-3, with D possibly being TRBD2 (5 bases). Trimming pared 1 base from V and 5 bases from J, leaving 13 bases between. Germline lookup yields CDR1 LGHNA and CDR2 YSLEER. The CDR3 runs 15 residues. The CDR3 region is CASSQGGSRLDTQYF. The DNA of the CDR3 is TGCGCCAGCAGCCAAGGTGGGAGTCGGTTAGATACGCAGTATTTT.

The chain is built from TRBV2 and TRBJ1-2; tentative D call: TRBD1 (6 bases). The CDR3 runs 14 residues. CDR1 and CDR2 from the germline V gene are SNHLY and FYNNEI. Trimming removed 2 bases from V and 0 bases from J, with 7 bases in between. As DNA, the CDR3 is TGTGCCAGCAGTGAAAGGGGGACTAACTATGGCTACACCTTC. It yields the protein CASSERGTNYGYTF.

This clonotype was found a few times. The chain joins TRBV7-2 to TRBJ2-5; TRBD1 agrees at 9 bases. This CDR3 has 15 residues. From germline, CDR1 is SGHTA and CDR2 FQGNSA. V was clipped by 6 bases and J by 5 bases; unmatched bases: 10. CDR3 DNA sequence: TGTGCCAGCAGTCCCGGGACAGGGAGATTGGAGACCCAGTACTTC. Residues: CASSPGTGRLETQYF.

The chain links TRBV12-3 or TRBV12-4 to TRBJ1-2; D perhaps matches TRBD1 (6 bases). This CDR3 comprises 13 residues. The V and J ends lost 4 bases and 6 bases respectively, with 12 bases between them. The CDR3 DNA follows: TGTGCCAGCAGTTCGGGGGGCGGGGATGGCTACACCTTC. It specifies CASSSGGGDGYTF.

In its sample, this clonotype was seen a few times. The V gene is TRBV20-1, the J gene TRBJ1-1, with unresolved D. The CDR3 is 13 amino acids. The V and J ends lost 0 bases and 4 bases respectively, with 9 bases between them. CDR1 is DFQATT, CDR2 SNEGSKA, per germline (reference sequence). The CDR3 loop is CSARDWQSTEAFF. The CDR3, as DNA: TGCAGTGCTAGAGATTGGCAGTCCACTGAAGCTTTCTTT.

The CDR3 protein is CAISEETGDNEQYF. CDR3 DNA: TGTGCCATCAGTGAGGAGACAGGTGACAATGAGCAGTACTTC. This rearrangement joins TRBV10-3 to TRBJ2-7, with TRBD1 as a possible D gene (6 bases). CDR1 is ENHRY and CDR2 is SYGVKD in the germline V gene. Trimming cost V 2 bases and J 7 bases, with 15 bases left between them. The CDR3 extends over 14 amino acids.

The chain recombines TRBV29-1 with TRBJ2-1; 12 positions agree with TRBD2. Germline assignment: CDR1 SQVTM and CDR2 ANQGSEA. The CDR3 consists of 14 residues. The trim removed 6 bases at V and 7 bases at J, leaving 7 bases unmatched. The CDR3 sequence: CSVMTSGRWNEQFF. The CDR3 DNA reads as TGCAGCGTAATGACTAGCGGGAGATGGAATGAGCAGTTCTTC.

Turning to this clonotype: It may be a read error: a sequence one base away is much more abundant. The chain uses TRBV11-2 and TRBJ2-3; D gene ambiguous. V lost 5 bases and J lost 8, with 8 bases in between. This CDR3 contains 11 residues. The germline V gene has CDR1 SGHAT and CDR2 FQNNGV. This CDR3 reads CASSDQPTQYF. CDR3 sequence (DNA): TGTGCCAGCAGCGACCAGCCTACGCAGTATTTT. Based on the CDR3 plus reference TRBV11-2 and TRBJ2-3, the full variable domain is EAGVAQSPRYKIIEKRQSVAFWCNPISGHATLYWYQQILGQGPKLLIQFQNNGVVDDSQLPKDRFSAERLKGVDSTLKIQPAKLEDSAVYLCASSDQPTQYFGPGTRLTVL.

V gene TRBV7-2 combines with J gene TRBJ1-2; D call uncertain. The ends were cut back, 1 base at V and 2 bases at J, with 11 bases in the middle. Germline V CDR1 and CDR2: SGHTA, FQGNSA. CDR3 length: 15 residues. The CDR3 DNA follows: TGTGCCAGCAGCTTAGATTGGGTCGTCAACTATGGCTACACCTTC. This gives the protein CASSLDWVVNYGYTF.

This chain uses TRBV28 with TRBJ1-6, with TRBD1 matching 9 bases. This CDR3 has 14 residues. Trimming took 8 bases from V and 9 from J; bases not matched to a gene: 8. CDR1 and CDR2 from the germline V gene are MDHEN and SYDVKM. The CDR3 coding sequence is TGTGCCAGCGGCTGGGACAGGGATTCTTCACCCCTCCACTTT. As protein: CASGWDRDSSPLHF.